A selection of T cell receptor beta chains follows, all from one sample in a study of early T cells in non-severe SARS-CoV-2 infection. TCRdb reprocessed the 5' RACE reads via MiXCR and lists one record per CDR3 protein. There are tens of thousands of distinct CDR3 sequences in the sample; around 10% occur only once, and around 5.3% lies in the top ten. The specimen comprised whole blood, sampled at baseline. The origin of the receptors is an adult who was a healthcare worker with PCR-confirmed SARS-CoV-2 infection or an uninfected control (not recorded which). CDR3s include the opening cysteine and the closing phenylalanine or tryptophan. A D gene is named only where the DNA matches it firmly. Rows may omit the clone size; those that give it use once, few, many or a size class.

j_gene	v_gene	d_gene	abundance	CDR3nt	CDR3aa
TRBJ2-2	TRBV30	TRBD1	many	TGTGCCTGGAGTCGTCAGGGGGCGCACACCGGGGAGCTGTTTTTT	CAWSRQGAHTGELFF
TRBJ1-1	TRBV7-9	TRBD1	many	TGTGCCAGCAGCCTAACAGGGGTGACTGAAGCTTTCTTT	CASSLTGVTEAFF
TRBJ2-7	TRBV30	TRBD1	many	TGTGCCTGGAGTTTCGGACAGGGAAACTACGAGCAGTACTTC	CAWSFGQGNYEQYF
TRBJ1-4	TRBV20-1	.	few	TGCAGTGCTCCCCGGGGGGAGATTGAAAAACTGTTTTTT	CSAPRGEIEKLFF
TRBJ1-1	TRBV20-1	.	.	TGCAGTGCTCTCAGGGGTGAAGCTTTCTTT	CSALRGEAFF
TRBJ2-3	TRBV25-1	.	.	TGTGCCAGCAGTGAATCTCTCTGGGATACGCAGTATTTT	CASSESLWDTQYF
TRBJ2-7	TRBV6-5	.	.	TGTGCCAGCAGTCCACTCATACTTGGGTTAGCAGCCTCCTACGAGCAGTACTTC	CASSPLILGLAASYEQYF
TRBJ1-2	TRBV7-2	TRBD1	.	TGTGCCAGCAGCTGGGACAGGAGCTATGGCTACACCTTC	CASSWDRSYGYTF
TRBJ2-7	TRBV5-1	.	.	TGCGCCAGCAGCTTGGCGGTTTCACCCTACGAGCAGTACTTC	CASSLAVSPYEQYF
TRBJ2-3	TRBV9	.	many	TGTGCCAGCAGCGTAGGCATTGGGTTTTACACAGATACGCAGTATTTT	CASSVGIGFYTDTQYF
TRBJ1-5	TRBV30	TRBD1	.	TGTGCCTGGAGTCCGAGGACAGGGGAAAATCAGCCCCAGCATTTT	CAWSPRTGENQPQHF
TRBJ2-7	TRBV23-1	.	.	TGCGCCAGGGACAGCCCCTACGAGCAGTACTTC	CARDSPYEQYF
TRBJ2-3	TRBV4-1	.	many	TGCGCCAGCAGCCAAGTGGGAGGCGGCACAGATACGCAGTATTTT	CASSQVGGGTDTQYF
TRBJ2-5	TRBV11-2	.	many	TGTGCCAGCAGCAAAGAGGTGCGGGCTTTAGAGACCCAGTACTTC	CASSKEVRALETQYF
TRBJ2-3	TRBV4-3	.	few	TGCGCCAGCAGCTCACAGGACGGACGTCGTTCTAGCACAGATACGCAGTATTTT	CASSSQDGRRSSTDTQYF
TRBJ2-3	TRBV21-1	.	few	TGTGCCAGCACCCGAGTCCGGGACGAGGCACCAGATACGCAGTATTTT	CASTRVRDEAPDTQYF
TRBJ1-5	TRBV12-3/TRBV12-4	.	.	TGTGCCAGCAGTTTAGTAGGGACCAATCAGCCCCAGCATTTT	CASSLVGTNQPQHF